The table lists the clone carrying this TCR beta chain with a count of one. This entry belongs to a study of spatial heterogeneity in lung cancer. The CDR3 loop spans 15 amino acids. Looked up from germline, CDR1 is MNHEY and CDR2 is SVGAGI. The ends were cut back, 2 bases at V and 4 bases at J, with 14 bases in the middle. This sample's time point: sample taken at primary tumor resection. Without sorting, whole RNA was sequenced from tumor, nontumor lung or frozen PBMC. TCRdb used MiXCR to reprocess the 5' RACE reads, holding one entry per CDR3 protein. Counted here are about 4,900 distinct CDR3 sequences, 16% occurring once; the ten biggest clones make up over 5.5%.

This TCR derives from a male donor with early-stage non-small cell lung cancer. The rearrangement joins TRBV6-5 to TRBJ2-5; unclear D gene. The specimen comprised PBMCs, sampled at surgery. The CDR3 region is CASSYRAGLVETQYF. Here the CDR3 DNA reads TGTGCCAGCAGTTACAGGGCAGGTCTTGTAGAGACCCAGTACTTC.